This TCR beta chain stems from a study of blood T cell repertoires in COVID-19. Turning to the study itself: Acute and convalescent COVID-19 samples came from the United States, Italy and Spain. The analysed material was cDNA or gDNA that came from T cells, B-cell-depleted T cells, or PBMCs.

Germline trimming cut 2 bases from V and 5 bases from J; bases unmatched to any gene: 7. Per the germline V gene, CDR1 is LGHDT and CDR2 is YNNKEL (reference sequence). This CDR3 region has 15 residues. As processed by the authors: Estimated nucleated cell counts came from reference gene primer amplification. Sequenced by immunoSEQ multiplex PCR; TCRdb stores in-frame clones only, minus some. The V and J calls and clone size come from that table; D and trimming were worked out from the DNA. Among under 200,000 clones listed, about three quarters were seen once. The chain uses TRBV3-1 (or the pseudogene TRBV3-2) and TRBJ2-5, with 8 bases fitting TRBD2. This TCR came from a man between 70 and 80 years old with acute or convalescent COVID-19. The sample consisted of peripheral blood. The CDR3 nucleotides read TGTGCCAGCAGCCAACCCGGGACTAGAGGCGAGACCCAGTACTTC. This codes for CASSQPGTRGETQYF.